In its sample, the clone carrying this T cell receptor beta chain was seen a few times. Its cognate antigen is unknown. This record comes from a study of identical twins. Study conclusions and caveats: Insertions were reduced in abundant cord blood beta clonotypes but not in memory repertoires. Zero-insertion findings could be partly confounded by invariant cells (MAIT and iNKT cells). When twins shared out-of-frame alpha sequences, those sequences had excess low generation probability.

TCRdb used MiXCR to reprocess the 5' RACE reads, holding one entry per CDR3 protein. Among 1.5 million to 2 million distinct CDR3 sequences, about 31% were seen once, and the ten largest hold 0.25% to 0.3%. Germline assignment: CDR1 DFQATT and CDR2 SNEGSKA (reference sequence). Trimming took 3 bases from V and 3 from J, leaving 18 bases between them. The CDR3 extends over 15 amino acids. The source is a newborn girl in good health. The specimen was cord blood. The rearrangement joins TRBV20-1 to TRBJ2-7; TRBD2 might be the D (5 bases). The CDR3 here is CSASYGSGFYYEQYF. The CDR3 nucleotides are TGCAGTGCTAGTTACGGGTCGGGATTTTACTACGAGCAGTACTTC.